A selection of T cell receptor beta chains follows, all from one sample in a study of PD-1 blockade in classical Hodgkin lymphoma. Data came from immunoSEQ multiplex PCR; TCRdb stores just in-frame clones and leaves some out. This sample yields approximately 61,000 clones, of which roughly 87% are seen a single time; roughly 8.8% belongs to the top ten. The source was peripheral blood mononuclear cells (PBMCs), collected before the fourth cycle of nivolumab. The receptor source for this set is a human donor with classical Hodgkin lymphoma. Both conserved end residues are part of each CDR3. D genes are given only for firm matches. Clone size is not always given. Where it is, it says once, few, many or a class for expanded clones.

>TRBD2|TRBJ2-2|TRBV11-2|.
CASSARTSGNTGELFF
TGTGCCAGCAGCGCCCGTACTAGCGGCAACACCGGGGAGCTGTTTTTT
>TRBD1|TRBJ1-3|TRBV23-1|.
CASSPTRQGFSGNTIYF
TGCGCCAGCAGCCCTACAAGACAGGGGTTCTCTGGAAACACCATATATTTT
>.|TRBJ2-7|TRBV5-1|.
CASSPGFLFNYEQYF
TGCGCCAGCAGTCCGGGGTTCCTCTTTAACTACGAGCAGTACTTC
>TRBD1|TRBJ2-3|TRBV5-1|.
CASSLGTGTDTQYF
TGCGCCAGCAGCTTGGGGACAGGAACAGATACGCAGTATTTT
>.|TRBJ1-4|TRBV6-6|.
CASKLGRINEKLFF
TGTGCCAGCAAGTTAGGGAGGATAAATGAAAAACTGTTTTTT
>TRBD1|TRBJ1-4|TRBV6-6|once
CASRGDREYEKLFF
TGTGCCAGCCGTGGCGACAGGGAATATGAAAAACTGTTTTTT
>TRBD2|TRBJ2-2|TRBV5-1|.
CASSRSSGGAGAGELFF
TGCGCCAGCAGCAGATCTAGCGGGGGGGCCGGTGCCGGGGAGCTGTTTTTT
>.|TRBJ1-2|TRBV19|.
CASSFNTNYGYTF
TGTGCCAGTAGTTTTAACACGAACTATGGCTACACCTTC
>.|TRBJ2-5|TRBV19|.
CASSRGVETQYF
TGTGCCAGTAGTAGGGGCGTCGAGACCCAGTACTTC
>.|TRBJ2-7|TRBV9|.
CASSPRASGYEQYF
TGTGCCAGCAGCCCACGGGCGTCGGGCTACGAGCAGTACTTC
>.|TRBJ2-7|TRBV11-2|.
CASSLSARPHEQYF
TGTGCCAGCAGCTTAAGTGCGAGGCCCCACGAGCAGTACTTC
>TRBD1|TRBJ1-2|TRBV7-9|.
CASSLGQGYGYTF
TGTGCCAGCAGCCTCGGACAGGGCTATGGCTACACCTTC
>.|TRBJ2-5|TRBV5-1|few
CASSQRPPPQETQYF
TGCGCCAGCAGCCAACGTCCTCCCCCCCAAGAGACCCAGTACTTC
>.|TRBJ2-1|TRBV19|.
CASSMGGPYNEQFF
TGTGCCAGTAGTATGGGGGGACCGTACAATGAGCAGTTCTTC
>TRBD1|TRBJ2-1|TRBV30|.
CAWSFGQGNDEQFF
TGTGCCTGGAGTTTCGGACAGGGCAACGATGAGCAGTTCTTC
>TRBD2|TRBJ2-5|TRBV7-9|.
CASATSGAVETQYF
TGTGCCAGCGCTACTAGCGGGGCGGTGGAGACCCAGTACTTC
>.|TRBJ1-5|TRBV28|.
CASSLFWGAGQPQHF
TGTGCCAGCAGTTTATTTTGGGGCGCAGGTCAGCCCCAGCATTTT
>.|TRBJ2-7|TRBV5-1|.
CASSSSLQGYEQYF
TGCGCCAGCAGCTCGTCCCTACAGGGCTACGAGCAGTACTTC
>TRBD2|TRBJ2-3|TRBV7-8|.
CASSLRPTGGGDTQYF
TGTGCCAGCAGCCTCAGACCGACGGGGGGTGGAGATACGCAGTATTTT
>.|TRBJ1-4|TRBV5-5|.
CASSLVQTKTNEKLFF
TGTGCCAGCAGCTTGGTGCAGACCAAAACTAATGAAAAACTGTTTTTT